Following are 20 T cell receptor beta chains from one sample sequenced in a study of blood T cell repertoires in COVID-19. TCRdb's copy holds only in-frame clones and misses some; the assay was immunoSEQ multiplex PCR. The sample shows tens of thousands of clones, roughly four fifths of them seen only once. The sequenced sample consisted of peripheral blood. Every receptor here comes from a man aged 45-60 years with COVID-19, enrolled during active disease.

The chain couples TRBV7-9 to TRBJ2-1; 8 nucleotides match TRBD1. Trimming cost V 4 bases and J 9 bases; bases outside gene matches: 8. The CDR3 runs 14 residues. Germline V lookup: CDR1 SEHNR, CDR2 FQNEAQ (reference sequence). The CDR3 coding sequence is TGTGCCAGCAGCTCCGGACAGGGTTGGCTTGAGCAGTTCTTC. Translating gives CASSSGQGWLEQFF.

V is TRBV6-5 and J is TRBJ1-1; 7 bases map to TRBD1. V gave up 6 bases and J gave up 2 bases; unmatched junction bases: 9. The CDR3 contains 15 residues. Germline CDR1 reads MNHEY; CDR2 reads SVGAGI. The CDR3 DNA reads TGTGCCAGCAGCCGGACCGGGACAGTAAACACTGAAGCTTTCTTT. Translation gives CASSRTGTVNTEAFF.

The V and J genes are TRBV5-1 and TRBJ2-7; maybe TRBD1 (5 bases). The germline V gene has CDR1 SGHRS and CDR2 YFSETQ. The CDR3 spans 13 residues. The V end lost 1 base, the J end lost 3 bases, and 8 bases lay between the germline ends. CDR3: CASSLRGGYEQYF. CDR3 nucleotide sequence: TGCGCCAGCAGCTTGAGGGGTGGCTACGAGCAGTACTTC.

This rearrangement joins TRBV2 to TRBJ1-3; the D is unclear. There are 13 residues in the CDR3. V lost 5 bases to trimming and J lost 7 bases, with 12 bases between them. CDR1 and CDR2 from the germline V gene are SNHLY and FYNNEI. As DNA, the CDR3 is TGTGCCAGCAGTCGACTAACTAGGAACACCATATATTTT. The encoded protein is CASSRLTRNTIYF.

In its sample, this clone was seen once. This chain joins TRBV6-6 and TRBJ2-3; TRBD1 agrees at 9 bases. This CDR3 is 13 amino acids long. Germline V gene lookup returns CDR1 MNHNY and CDR2 SVGAGI (reference sequence). The V and J ends lost 10 bases and 1 base, in that order; junction bases with no gene match: 3. The CDR3 spells CATRTGGTDTQYF. The CDR3 DNA follows: TGTGCCACCCGGACAGGGGGCACAGATACGCAGTATTTT.

The rearrangement links TRBV6-1 to TRBJ1-5; unclear D gene. The V gene lost 0 bases and the J gene lost 6 bases, with 9 bases spanning the gap. The CDR3 contains 14 residues. From germline, CDR1 is MNHNS and CDR2 SASEGT. In nucleotides, the CDR3 is TGTGCCAGCAGTGAAGCAGGTGGCGGTCAGCCCCAGCATTTT. Its protein product is CASSEAGGGQPQHF.

V usage is TRBV30 and J usage is TRBJ2-1, with 10 bases aligning to TRBD2. Trimming at V came to 7 bases and at J to 4 bases, leaving 7 bases not matched to a gene. Germline-derived CDR1 and CDR2 are GTSNPN and SVGIG (reference sequence). This CDR3 has 14 amino acids. The CDR3 DNA is TGTGCCTTAAGGACTAGCGGCCTATACAATGAGCAGTTCTTC. As protein: CALRTSGLYNEQFF.

The V gene is TRBV10-3, the J gene TRBJ2-7, with D perhaps TRBD2 (5 bases). This CDR3 contains 18 residues. The V end lost 0 bases, the J end lost 0 bases, and 18 bases lay between the germline ends. Germline CDR1 is ENHRY and CDR2 is SYGVKD. CDR3 DNA sequence: TGTGCCATCAGTGAGTCTGACTACGGGGTCCAGAGCTCCTACGAGCAGTACTTC. Amino acids: CAISESDYGVQSSYEQYF.

Concerning this clone itself: A junction boundary mismatches the germline segment, possibly from a read error. This chain uses TRBV4-3 with TRBJ2-1; a weak D match, TRBD1 (5 bases). The CDR3 extends over 17 amino acids. Germline-derived CDR1 and CDR2 are LGHNA and YSLEER. This CDR3 reads CASSQDTRQGFYTEQFF. The CDR3 region has the DNA TGCGCCAGCAGCCAAGATACCCGGCAGGGCTTTTACACTGAGCAGTTCTTC.

The chain recombines TRBV6-6 with TRBJ1-4, with a weak D call TRBD1 (6 bases). Trimming shortened V by 7 bases and J by 8 bases, and 14 bases separated the two germline ends. The CDR3 contains 13 residues. Germline CDR1 MNHNY, CDR2 SVGAGI (reference sequence). CDR3 sequence: CASTRDIGEKLFF. CDR3 DNA: TGTGCCAGCACCAGGGACATTGGGGAAAAACTGTTTTTT.

V usage is TRBV7-9 and J usage is TRBJ2-7; a weak D match, TRBD2 (5 bases). V was cut by 4 bases and J by 0 bases, with 7 bases left in between. Germline V lookup: CDR1 SEHNR, CDR2 FQNEAQ (reference sequence). The CDR3 has 13 amino acids. The CDR3 nucleotides read TGTGCCAGCAGCTATGGGAGCTCCTACGAGCAGTACTTC. It codes for CASSYGSSYEQYF.

In DNA form, the CDR3 reads TGCGCCAGCAGCCAAGATGTAGGACAGGGTAATTCACCCCTCCACTTT. Its translation: CASSQDVGQGNSPLHF. The chain has TRBV4-3 and TRBJ1-6; 8 nucleotides match TRBD1. The CDR3 has 16 residues. CDR1 is LGHNA, CDR2 YSLEER, per germline. Trimming took 0 bases from V and 6 from J; bases not matched to a gene: 4.

This clone showed up just a few times. This chain joins TRBV7-9 and TRBJ1-5, with 7 bases identical to TRBD1. The CDR3 is 12 amino acids. Germline V gene lookup returns CDR1 SEHNR and CDR2 FQNEAQ (reference sequence). Losses at the gene ends were 5 bases for V and 10 bases for J; bases not matched to a gene: 5. The CDR3 DNA follows: TGTGCCAGCAGCCGACAGGGTTTACCCCAGCATTTT. Amino acid sequence: CASSRQGLPQHF.

The rearrangement uses TRBV27 and TRBJ2-3, with 7 bases aligning to TRBD1. CDR1 and CDR2 (germline): MNHEY, SMNVEV (reference sequence). This CDR3 region has 16 residues. The trim removed 6 bases at V and 0 bases at J, leaving 9 bases unmatched. The CDR3 protein is CASSPQGFGSTDTQYF. The CDR3 coding sequence is TGTGCCAGCAGCCCACAGGGGTTTGGGAGCACAGATACGCAGTATTTT.

This clone showed up just once. The chain joins TRBV4-1 to TRBJ1-5; 8 bases agree with TRBD1. CDR1 is MGHRA and CDR2 is YSYEKL in the germline V gene. With 1 base clipped from V and 4 bases from J, the junction kept 3 bases outside the gene matches. CDR3 length equals 15 residues. CDR3 coding DNA: TGCGCCAGCAGCCAAGCAGGGGGCTCGAATCAGCCCCAGCATTTT. Protein product: CASSQAGGSNQPQHF.

The chain is built from TRBV13 and TRBJ2-1; TRBD2 matches at 9 bases. The junction had 15 bases not matched to a gene; V was cut back by 10 bases and J by 5 bases. The length of the CDR3 is 16 residues. Germline CDR1 reads PRHDT; CDR2 reads FYEKMQ (reference sequence). The CDR3 region is CATRTWGGLADNEQFF. In nucleotides, the CDR3 is TGTGCCACCCGAACGTGGGGGGGACTAGCCGACAATGAGCAGTTCTTC.

This sequence joins TRBV11-3 and TRBJ1-1; no clear D. The length of the CDR3 is 13 residues. Trimming took 5 bases from V and 3 from J, leaving 10 bases between them. Germline V gene lookup returns CDR1 SGHNT and CDR2 YENEEA. This chain's CDR3 is CASSLDGDTEAFF. As DNA, the CDR3 is TGTGCCAGCAGCCTGGACGGGGACACTGAAGCTTTCTTT.

The genes are TRBV6-5 and TRBJ2-7; 7 bases are a match to TRBD1. This CDR3 spans 13 amino acids. CDR1 is MNHEY and CDR2 is SVGAGI in the germline V gene. V lost 5 bases, J lost 4 bases, and 5 bases stayed unmatched. CDR3 amino acids: CASSRDSLYEQYF. CDR3 DNA sequence: TGTGCCAGCAGTAGGGACAGTTTGTACGAGCAGTACTTC.

The chain employs TRBV5-1 and TRBJ2-7; 8 bases are shared with TRBD2. The length of the CDR3 is 12 residues. Germline lookup yields CDR1 SGHRS and CDR2 YFSETQ. J gave up 7 bases and V 7 bases, and 7 bases lay outside the gene matches. In DNA, the CDR3 is TGCGCCAGCTCTGGACCGGGGGGGGAGCAGTACTTC. It is translated as CASSGPGGEQYF.

The chain recombines TRBV7-3 with TRBJ2-3; no clear D. In germline, CDR1 is SGHTA, CDR2 FQGTGA. The CDR3 runs to 13 residues. V shed 3 bases and J shed 2 bases, with 6 bases lying between them. The CDR3 DNA reads as TGTGCCAGCAGCTTCCAGGCCACAGATACGCAGTATTTT. This translates into CASSFQATDTQYF.